The 25 T cell receptor beta chains listed next were all sequenced from one sample in a study of cytomegalovirus exposure and HLA in healthy donors. PCR involved 60 Vbeta and 13 Jbeta primers. Some clones are missing from TCRdb's copy, which holds only in-frame ones; the method was immunoSEQ multiplex PCR. Here the sample spans some 130,000 clones, 70% to 75% being singletons. The sequencing sample was made of PBMCs. These receptors came from a man aged 30-40 years in good health and CMV-seronegative.

With regard to this clone: The same CDR3 also results from other DNA sequences found in this sample. V usage is TRBV28 and J usage is TRBJ2-5; 11 positions agree with TRBD2. The J segment lost 2 bases and the V segment lost 5 bases, leaving 4 bases of the junction unmatched. This CDR3 comprises 15 residues. The germline CDR1 and CDR2 sequences are MDHEN and SYDVKM. The chain's CDR3 is CASSLAGGSQETQYF. The DNA of the CDR3 is TGTGCCAGCAGTCTAGCGGGGGGTAGTCAAGAGACCCAGTACTTC.

The chain carries TRBV18 and TRBJ1-2, with D hard to call. Germline values: CDR1 KGHSH, CDR2 LQKENI. The CDR3 spans 14 residues. V dropped 3 bases and J dropped 4 bases, with 12 bases sitting between them. CDR3 coding DNA: TGTGCCAGCTCACCTTCGACTGATATCTATGGCTACACCTTC. Protein sequence: CASSPSTDIYGYTF. Full variable domain (missing parts from reference TRBV18 and TRBJ1-2): NAGVMQNPRHLVRRRGQEARLRCSPMKGHSHVYWYRQLPEEGLKFMVYLQKENIIDESGMPKERFSAEFPKEGPSILRIQQVVRGDSAAYFCASSPSTDIYGYTFGSGTRLTVV.

The V gene is TRBV6-4, the J gene TRBJ2-7; 10 nucleotides agree with TRBD1. CDR1 MRHNA and CDR2 SNTAGT come from the germline V gene. Trimming cost V 7 bases and J 5 bases; bases outside gene matches: 8. The CDR3 covers 14 residues. CDR3 in amino acids: CASKPHGQGDEQYF. CDR3 coding DNA: TGTGCCAGCAAACCCCACGGACAGGGGGACGAGCAGTACTTC.

The chain employs TRBV29-1 and TRBJ2-1; D is possibly TRBD2 (6 bases). CDR1 and CDR2 from the germline V gene are SQVTM and ANQGSEA. Trimming removed 1 base at V and 4 bases at J, with 8 bases between. This CDR3 region has 13 residues. CDR3 region: CSVEAGLYNEQFF. The CDR3 DNA reads as TGCAGCGTTGAAGCGGGACTGTACAATGAGCAGTTCTTC.

The chain has TRBV2 and TRBJ2-7; 9 bases match TRBD2. CDR1 is SNHLY and CDR2 is FYNNEI in the germline V gene. The V and J ends lost 8 bases and 0 bases, in that order; junction bases with no gene match: 5. The CDR3 has 14 amino acids. In nucleotides, the CDR3 is TGTGCCAGCCAACTAGCGGGTTCCTCCTACGAGCAGTACTTC. Protein product: CASQLAGSSYEQYF.

The chain employs TRBV6-4 and TRBJ2-3, with D hard to call. The CDR3 loop spans 13 amino acids. The V and J ends lost 3 bases and 0 bases respectively, with 4 bases between them. CDR1 is MRHNA, CDR2 SNTAGT, per germline. The CDR3 DNA sequence: TGTGCCAGCAGTGAACGGAGCACAGATACGCAGTATTTT. Its translation is CASSERSTDTQYF.

This clone was observed a single time. The chain carries TRBV30 and TRBJ2-7; D is ambiguous. V shed 1 base and J shed 0 bases, with 13 bases lying between them. The germline CDR1 and CDR2 sequences are GTSNPN and SVGIG (reference sequence). The CDR3 has 15 residues. The CDR3: CAWSETGSSSYEQYF. DNA of the CDR3: TGTGCCTGGAGTGAAACCGGGTCGAGCTCCTACGAGCAGTACTTC.

V gene TRBV28 combines with J gene TRBJ1-5, with D tentatively TRBD1 (5 bases). Trimming removed 8 bases from V and 2 bases from J, with 16 bases in between. This CDR3 is built from 15 residues. Germline CDR1 reads MDHEN; CDR2 reads SYDVKM. The CDR3 nucleotides read TGTGCCAGCGGGGCTGGCGCGGTGGGCAATCAGCCCCAGCATTTT. It codes for CASGAGAVGNQPQHF.

The V and J genes are TRBV30 and TRBJ2-7; maybe TRBD2 (5 bases). Germline CDR1 is GTSNPN and CDR2 is SVGIG (reference sequence). CDR3 length: 12 residues. The V end was cut by 5 bases, the J end by 2 bases, with 10 bases between. The chain's CDR3 is CAWDNGAYEQYF. The CDR3 coding sequence is TGTGCCTGGGATAACGGGGCCTACGAGCAGTACTTC.

The rearrangement uses TRBV20-1 and TRBJ2-5; 8 positions match TRBD1. Losses at the gene ends were 5 bases for V and 4 bases for J; bases not matched to a gene: 0. This CDR3 has 11 residues. Germline loops: CDR1 DFQATT, CDR2 SNEGSKA (reference sequence). CDR3 amino acids: CSAGQGETQYF. The CDR3 DNA follows: TGCAGTGCTGGACAGGGAGAGACCCAGTACTTC.

The rearrangement links TRBV5-6 to TRBJ2-3; tentatively, D is TRBD2 (5 bases). The ends were cut back, 2 bases at V and 3 bases at J, with 19 bases in the middle. The germline CDR1 and CDR2 sequences are SGHDT and YYEEEE. The CDR3 sequence is 17 residues long. The CDR3 loop is CASSFGASSWRTDTQYF. CDR3 nucleotide sequence: TGTGCCAGCAGCTTTGGTGCTTCATCCTGGAGGACAGATACGCAGTATTTT. Drawing the rest from reference TRBV5-6 and TRBJ2-3, the complete variable domain is DAGVTQSPTHLIKTRGQQVTLRCSPKSGHDTVSWYQQALGQGPQFIFQYYEEEERQRGNFPDRFSGHQFPNYSSELNVNALLLGDSALYLCASSFGASSWRTDTQYFGPGTRLTVL.

The chain is built from TRBV6-5 and TRBJ1-5; the D is unclear. The CDR3 has 15 amino acids. The ends were cut back, 5 bases at V and 0 bases at J, with 11 bases in the middle. Per germline, CDR1 MNHEY and CDR2 SVGAGI. CDR3 sequence (DNA): TGTGCCAGCAGTGCTCGGAGACCTAGCAATCAGCCCCAGCATTTT. It codes for CASSARRPSNQPQHF.

This rearrangement joins TRBV7-9 to TRBJ2-5; 9 bases line up with TRBD2. V dropped 5 bases and J dropped 4; count of bases not matched to a gene: 20. The CDR3 is 19 residues long. CDR1 and CDR2 (germline): SEHNR, FQNEAQ (reference sequence). The CDR3 spells CASSPGKTGGGRAGETQYF. The CDR3 DNA reads as TGTGCCAGCAGCCCGGGAAAGACGGGAGGCGGGAGGGCCGGAGAGACCCAGTACTTC.

The rearrangement links TRBV28 to TRBJ2-5; 9 bases align to TRBD1. There are 13 residues in the CDR3. Germline V lookup: CDR1 MDHEN, CDR2 SYDVKM. J lost 5 bases, V lost 4 bases, and 2 bases had no gene match. The CDR3 region has the DNA TGTGCCAGCAGTTACAGGGGGCAGGAGACCCAGTACTTC. This sequence encodes CASSYRGQETQYF. The whole variable domain, remainder taken from reference TRBV28 and TRBJ2-5, is DVKVTQSSRYLVKRTGEKVFLECVQDMDHENMFWYRQDPGLGLRLIYFSYDVKMKEKGDIPEGYSVSREKKERFSLILESASTNQTSMYLCASSYRGQETQYFGPGTRLLVL.

V and J are TRBV19 and TRBJ1-2; weak D call: TRBD1 (6 bases). This CDR3 contains 16 residues. The V end lost 5 bases, the J end lost 0 bases, and 16 bases lay between the germline ends. The germline gives CDR1 LNHDA, CDR2 SQIVND (reference sequence). This CDR3 is CASSRRGPGSNYGYTF. In DNA form, the CDR3 reads TGTGCCAGTAGTCGCAGGGGCCCGGGGTCTAACTATGGCTACACCTTC.

The chain has TRBV4-1 and TRBJ2-7, with 7 positions matching TRBD2. The CDR3 length is 14 residues. Trimming removed 4 bases from V and 6 bases from J; junction bases left unmatched: 9. Germline V gene data show CDR1 as MGHRA and CDR2 as YSYEKL. CDR3: CASSPRDYLGEQYF. CDR3 sequence (DNA): TGCGCCAGCAGCCCGCGGGACTACCTGGGCGAGCAGTACTTC.

The CDR3 loop is CASMPGTAFYGYTF. The CDR3, as DNA: TGTGCCAGCATGCCCGGGACAGCGTTCTATGGCTACACCTTC. The V gene is TRBV6-1, the J gene TRBJ1-2, with TRBD1 identical over 7 bases. Trimming removed 7 bases from V and 4 bases from J; junction bases left unmatched: 9. Germline V lookup: CDR1 MNHNS, CDR2 SASEGT. The CDR3 is 14 amino acids.

This clone was observed a few times. The CDR3 carries no conserved terminal phenylalanine or tryptophan, so it likely arises from a read error. No DNA is shown, since the ends of the CDR3 on it are uncertain; the CDR3 is the one TCRdb lists. V is TRBV29-1 and J is TRBJ1-2; TRBD1 is the table's D call and was not checked against the DNA. The CDR3 spans 13 amino acids, including both terminal residues. Germline V CDR1 and CDR2: SQVTM, ANQGSEA. The CDR3 spells CSVVKGAGYGYTV.

The V gene is TRBV5-1, the J gene TRBJ2-5; TRBD1 might be the D (5 bases). From germline, CDR1 is SGHRS and CDR2 YFSETQ. V lost 0 bases to trimming and J lost 2 bases, with 8 bases between them. The CDR3 loop spans 14 amino acids. The CDR3 loop reads CASSLGGGQETQYF. The DNA of the CDR3 is TGCGCCAGCAGCTTGGGGGGCGGACAAGAGACCCAGTACTTC.

The rearrangement joins TRBV7-2 to TRBJ2-7, with D perhaps TRBD2 (5 bases). The CDR3 sequence is 13 residues long. With 8 bases removed from V and 5 bases from J, the gap between germline ends came to 16 bases. Germline assignment: CDR1 SGHTA and CDR2 FQGNSA. The chain's CDR3 is CASRREQGHEQYF. The CDR3 DNA sequence: TGTGCCAGCCGCCGGGAACAAGGTCACGAGCAGTACTTC. The entire variable domain, with the rest obtained from reference TRBV7-2 and TRBJ2-7, is as follows: GAGVSQSPSNKVTEKGKDVELRCDPISGHTALYWYRQSLGQGLEFLIYFQGNSAPDKSGLPSDRFSAERTGGSVSTLTIQRTQQEDSAVYLCASRREQGHEQYFGPGTRLTVT.

The V call is TRBV5-6, the J call TRBJ2-3; 9 bases align to TRBD1. V gave up 10 bases and J gave up 5 bases; unmatched junction bases: 5. The germline V gene has CDR1 SGHDT and CDR2 YYEEEE. The CDR3 is 12 residues long. The CDR3 protein is CAGGTGLDTQYF. CDR3 sequence (DNA): TGTGCCGGGGGGACAGGGTTAGATACGCAGTATTTT.

The CDR3: CASSLTGGMGEQYF. In nucleotides, the CDR3 is TGTGCCAGCAGCTTGACGGGGGGGATGGGGGAGCAGTACTTC. The V gene is TRBV5-4, the J gene TRBJ2-7, with 8 bases that match TRBD2. V lost 1 base and J lost 7; bases outside the gene matches: 7. The CDR3 extends over 14 amino acids. Germline V gives CDR1 SGHNT, CDR2 YYREEE (reference sequence).

V usage is TRBV7-8 and J usage is TRBJ2-3; D is possibly TRBD1 (5 bases). This CDR3 region has 16 residues. The V gene's germline CDR1 is SGHVS and CDR2 FQNEAQ. Trimming stripped 3 bases from V and 5 bases from J, with 18 bases between. The CDR3: CASSFFRTPLEDTQYF. The CDR3 DNA is TGTGCCAGCAGCTTCTTTCGGACACCTTTGGAAGATACGCAGTATTTT.

The table lists this clone with a few counts. This chain links TRBV7-3 with TRBJ1-5; no definite D call. Germline V lookup: CDR1 SGHTA, CDR2 FQGTGA. Trimming stripped 2 bases from V and 7 bases from J, with 12 bases between. CDR3 size: 14 residues. The CDR3 region has the DNA TGTGCCAGCAGCTTACGACCGGGAGGACAGCCCCAGCATTTT. Protein: CASSLRPGGQPQHF.

The V call is TRBV28, the J call TRBJ1-2, with 7 bases fitting TRBD1. Germline CDR1 is MDHEN and CDR2 is SYDVKM. V dropped 1 base and J dropped 0; count of bases not matched to a gene: 14. The CDR3 loop spans 19 amino acids. The chain's CDR3 is CASSLLARDSGYANYGYTF. The DNA for the CDR3 is TGTGCCAGCAGTTTATTAGCGCGGGACAGCGGATACGCTAACTATGGCTACACCTTC.